The clone carrying this T cell receptor beta chain has just one count. The antigen remains undetermined. Looked up from germline, CDR1 is MNHEY and CDR2 is SVGEGT. The CDR3 totals 15 residues. Trimming shortened V by 6 bases and J by 1 base, and 13 bases separated the two germline ends. The data belong to a study of response to subunit inactivated influenza vaccine. Study-wide results and caveats: Every seasonal influenza vaccination brings in few new T cells, the authors suggested.

TCRdb independently ran MiXCR on the RT-PCR reads; one entry per CDR3 protein. The repertoire includes about 800,000 distinct CDR3 sequences, approximately 21% of them detected once, and more than 8.5% sits in the top ten. This sequence joins TRBV6-2 or TRBV6-3 and TRBJ2-1; a possible D gene is TRBD1 (5 bases). The sequencing here drew on PBMCs from blood, taken about 5 days after vaccination. This TCR was sampled from a man in his fifties who received an inactivated influenza vaccine. The chain's CDR3 is CASRTDNPSYNEQFF. CDR3 sequence (DNA): TGTGCCAGCAGGACGGACAACCCTTCCTACAATGAGCAGTTCTTC.